This T cell receptor (beta chain) comes out of a study of blood T cell repertoires in COVID-19. Overall study: Samples taken during acute and convalescent COVID-19 were collected in the United States, Italy and Spain.

The germline gives CDR1 KGHSH, CDR2 LQKENI. Trimming removed 3 bases from V and 0 bases from J, with 18 bases in between. The CDR3 spans 18 residues. Study processing details: Using reference gene primer amplification, nucleated cell counts were estimated. The repertoire was sequenced with immunoSEQ multiplex PCR; TCRdb's copy has only in-frame clones and lacks some. The DNA gave D and trimming, while V, J and clone size come from that table. The profile shows about 300,000 clones, over 75% of them singletons. The chain is built from TRBV18 and TRBJ1-5; D is unclear. The sequence derives from a human donor in a cohort sampled during active COVID-19. Input material: peripheral blood. For the CDR3, the DNA is TGTGCCAGCTCACCCTCCCCGTTCAGTTCGTATAGCAATCAGCCCCAGCATTTT. It specifies CASSPSPFSSYSNQPQHF.